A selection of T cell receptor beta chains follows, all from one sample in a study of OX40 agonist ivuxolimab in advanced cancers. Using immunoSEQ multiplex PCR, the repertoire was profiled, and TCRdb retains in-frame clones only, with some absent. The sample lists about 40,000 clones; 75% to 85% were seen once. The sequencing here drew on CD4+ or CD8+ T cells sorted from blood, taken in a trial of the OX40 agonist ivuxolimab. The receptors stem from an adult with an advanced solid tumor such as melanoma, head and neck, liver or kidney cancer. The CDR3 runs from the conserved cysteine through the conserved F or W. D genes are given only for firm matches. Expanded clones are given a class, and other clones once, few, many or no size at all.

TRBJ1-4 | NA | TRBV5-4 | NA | TGTGCCAGCAGCTTGAGGGTCTCGGCGGGAAAACTGTTTTTT | CASSLRVSAGKLFF
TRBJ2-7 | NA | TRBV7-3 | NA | TGTGCCAGCAGCTTATTGTCAAGCTCCGAGCAGTACTTC | CASSLLSSSEQYF
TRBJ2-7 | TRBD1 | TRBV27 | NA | TGTGCCAGCAGTTTATCGCCATCAGGGGGCTACGAGCAGTACTTC | CASSLSPSGGYEQYF
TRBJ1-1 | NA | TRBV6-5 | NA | TGTGCCAGCAACACCCGGACCATGAACACTGAAGCTTTCTTT | CASNTRTMNTEAFF
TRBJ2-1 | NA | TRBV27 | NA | TGTGCCAGCAGTTTATCGAGGGGCTGGGGGAATGAGCAGTTCTTC | CASSLSRGWGNEQFF
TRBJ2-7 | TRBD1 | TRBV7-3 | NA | TGTGCCAGCAGCTTAATCGGGACAGGGTTTTACGAGCAGTACTTC | CASSLIGTGFYEQYF
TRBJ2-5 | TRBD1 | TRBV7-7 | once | TGTGCCAGCAGCCCTTGGGACAGGGCAGGAGAGACCCAGTACTTC | CASSPWDRAGETQYF
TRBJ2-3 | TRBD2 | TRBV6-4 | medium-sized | TGTGCCAGCAGTGAGTCTAGCGGGGGGCCAGATACGCAGTATTTT | CASSESSGGPDTQYF
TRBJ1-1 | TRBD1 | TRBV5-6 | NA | TGTGCCAGCAGCTTAACCAGGACAGGGACACCCACTGAAGCTTTCTTT | CASSLTRTGTPTEAFF
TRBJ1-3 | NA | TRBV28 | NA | TGTGCCAGCAATCTCGGGACGGGGCACACCATATATTTT | CASNLGTGHTIYF
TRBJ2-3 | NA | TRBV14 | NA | TGTGCCAGCAGCCAAGAAAGGGGCGCGGATACGCAGTATTTT | CASSQERGADTQYF
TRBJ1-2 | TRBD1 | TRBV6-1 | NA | TGTGCCAGCAGCACACAAGGGGGCGCGAATGGCTACACCTTC | CASSTQGGANGYTF
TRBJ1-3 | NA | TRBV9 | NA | TGTGCCAGCAGCGTACTAGGGGAAAACACCATATATTTT | CASSVLGENTIYF
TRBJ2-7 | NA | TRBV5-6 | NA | TGTGCCAGCAGCTTGAGGGGTAGCAACGAGCAGTACTTC | CASSLRGSNEQYF
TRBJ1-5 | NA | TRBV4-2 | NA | TGTGCCAGCAGCGACGAGGGGAATCAGCCCCAGCATTTT | CASSDEGNQPQHF
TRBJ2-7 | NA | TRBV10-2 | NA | TGCGCCAGCTCGGCAGGGGACTACGAGCAGTACTTC | CASSAGDYEQYF
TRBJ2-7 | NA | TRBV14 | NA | TGTGCCAGCAGCCCCCCTAGCGACCCCTACGAGCAGTACTTC | CASSPPSDPYEQYF
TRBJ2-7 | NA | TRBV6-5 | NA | TGTGCCAGCAGCTACGGAAACTACGAGCAGTACTTC | CASSYGNYEQYF
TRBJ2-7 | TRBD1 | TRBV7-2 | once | TGTGCCAGCAGCGGATCAACAGGGGCCCACGAGCAGTACTTC | CASSGSTGAHEQYF
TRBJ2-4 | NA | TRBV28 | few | TGTGCCAGCAGCCCCATACGGACAGATATAGCCAAAAACATTCAGTACTTC | CASSPIRTDIAKNIQYF
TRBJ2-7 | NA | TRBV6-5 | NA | TGTGCCAGCAGTTTCGACCACACCTACGAGCAGTACTTC | CASSFDHTYEQYF
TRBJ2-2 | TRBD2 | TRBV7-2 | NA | TGTGCCAGCAGCTTTGTAGCGGGAGTTAACGGGGAGCTGTTTTTT | CASSFVAGVNGELFF
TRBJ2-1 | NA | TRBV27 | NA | TGTGCCAGCAGTTTAGGTGGAATCAATGAGCAGTTCTTC | CASSLGGINEQFF
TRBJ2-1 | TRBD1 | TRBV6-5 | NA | TGTGCCAGCAGCTTGGGACAGCACAATGAGCAGTTCTTC | CASSLGQHNEQFF
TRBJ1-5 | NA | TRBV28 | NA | TGTGCCAGCAGTTTCTTGGGATCGGGCCAGCCCCAGCATTTT | CASSFLGSGQPQHF
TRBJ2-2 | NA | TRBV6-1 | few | TGTGCCAGCAGTTTAGGGTCAGCGAACACCGGGGAGCTGTTTTTT | CASSLGSANTGELFF